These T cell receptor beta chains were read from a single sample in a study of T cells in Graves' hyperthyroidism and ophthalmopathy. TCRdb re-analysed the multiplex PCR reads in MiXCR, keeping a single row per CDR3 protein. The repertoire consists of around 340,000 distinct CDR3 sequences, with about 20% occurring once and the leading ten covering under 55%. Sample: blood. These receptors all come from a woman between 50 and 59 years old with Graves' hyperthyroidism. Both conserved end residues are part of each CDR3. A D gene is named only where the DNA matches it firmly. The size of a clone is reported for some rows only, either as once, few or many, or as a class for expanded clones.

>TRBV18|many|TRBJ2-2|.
CASSPDNGGAGELFF
TGTGCCAGCTCACCAGACAACGGAGGGGCCGGGGAGCTGTTTTTT
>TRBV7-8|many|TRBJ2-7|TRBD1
CASSLSGTGVDEQYF
TGTGCCAGCAGCTTAAGTGGGACAGGGGTCGACGAGCAGTACTTC
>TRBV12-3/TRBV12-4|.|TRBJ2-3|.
CASGLPDTQYF
TGTGCCAGCGGTCTCCCAGATACGCAGTATTTT
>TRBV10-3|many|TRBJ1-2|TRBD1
CATGQGGYGYTF
TGTGCCACCGGACAGGGCGGCTATGGCTACACCTTC
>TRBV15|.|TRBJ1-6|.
CATSRDFVRATYNSPLHF
TGTGCCACCAGCAGAGATTTTGTCCGCGCGACCTATAATTCACCCCTCCACTTT
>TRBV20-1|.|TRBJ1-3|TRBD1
CSARQTGGTIYF
TGCAGTGCTAGACAGACAGGGGGCACCATATATTTT
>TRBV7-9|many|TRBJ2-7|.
CASSPRDAGYEQYF
TGTGCCAGCAGCCCACGGGATGCGGGGTACGAGCAGTACTTC
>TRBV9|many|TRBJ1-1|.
CASSAGRQNTEAFF
TGTGCCAGCAGTGCCGGACGGCAAAACACTGAAGCTTTCTTT
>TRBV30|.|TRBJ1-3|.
CAWSRSSGNTIYF
TGTGCCTGGAGCCGCTCCTCCGGAAACACCATATATTTT
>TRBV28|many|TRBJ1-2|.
CASAGVYGYTF
TGTGCCAGCGCAGGTGTTTATGGCTACACCTTC
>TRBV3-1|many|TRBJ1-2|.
CASSRGDAYGYTF
TGTGCCAGCAGCCGTGGGGACGCCTATGGCTACACCTTC
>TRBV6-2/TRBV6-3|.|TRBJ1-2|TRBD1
CASSRRDSPGTGEAYGYTF
TGTGCCAGCAGCCGAAGAGACAGCCCCGGGACAGGGGAGGCCTATGGCTACACCTTC
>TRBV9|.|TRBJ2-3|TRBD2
CASSSTSGGAAYTQYF
TGTGCCAGCAGCTCGACTAGCGGGGGGGCAGCTTATACGCAGTATTTT
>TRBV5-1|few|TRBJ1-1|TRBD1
CASRTQGGTEAFF
TGCGCCAGCAGAACCCAGGGGGGCACTGAAGCTTTCTTT
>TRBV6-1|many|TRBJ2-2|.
CASNTYTGELFF
TGTGCCAGCAACACCTACACCGGGGAGCTGTTTTTT
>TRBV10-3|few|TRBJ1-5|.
CAISEIDNQPQHF
TGTGCCATCAGTGAAATCGACAATCAGCCCCAGCATTTT
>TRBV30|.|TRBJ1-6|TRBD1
CACRTGTGDFPPLHF
TGTGCCTGCCGAACCGGGACAGGTGATTTTCCACCCCTCCACTTT
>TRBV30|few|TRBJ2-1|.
CAWSSYLVYNEQFF
TGTGCCTGGAGCAGTTATTTGGTTTACAATGAGCAGTTCTTC
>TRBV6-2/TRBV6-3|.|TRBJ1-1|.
CASSYLGQTEAFF
TGTGCCAGCAGTTACCTCGGACAGACTGAAGCTTTCTTT
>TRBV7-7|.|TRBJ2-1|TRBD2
CASSLALPGGPSLRFF
TGTGCTAGCAGCTTAGCGCTTCCGGGAGGGCCTTCTCTTAGGTTCTTC
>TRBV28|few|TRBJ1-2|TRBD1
CASTKRDRANYGYTF
TGTGCCAGCACCAAAAGGGACAGGGCTAACTATGGCTACACCTTC
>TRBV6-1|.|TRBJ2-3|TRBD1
CASRNRDRQYF
TGTGCCAGCAGAAACCGGGACAGACAGTATTTT
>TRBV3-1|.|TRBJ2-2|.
CASSPGGPLFF
TGTGCCAGCAGCCCCGGGGGGCCGCTGTTTTTT
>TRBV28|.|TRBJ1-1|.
CASMEGGMNTEAFF
TGTGCCAGCATGGAGGGGGGCATGAACACTGAAGCTTTCTTT
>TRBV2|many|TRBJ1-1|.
CASIPGTLNTEAFF
TGTGCCAGCATCCCGGGCACCCTGAACACTGAAGCTTTCTTT
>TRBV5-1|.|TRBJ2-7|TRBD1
CASSSDRVHEQYF
TGCGCCAGCAGCTCGGACAGGGTCCACGAGCAGTACTTC